This T cell receptor (beta chain) is drawn from a study of cytomegalovirus exposure and HLA in healthy donors. 60 Vbeta and 13 Jbeta primers were used in PCR. Produced via immunoSEQ multiplex PCR; TCRdb's table is partial and in-frame only. Seen here are some 160,000 clones, 80% observed once, and the top ten hold approximately 6.7%. This CDR3 is built from 15 residues. With V trimmed by 5 bases and J by 8 bases, 11 bases remained unmatched. The germline CDR1 and CDR2 sequences are LNHNV and YYDKDF (reference sequence). Whole-study results and caveats: In a later analysis, most CMV-associated TCR beta chains appeared HLA-restricted. Another analysis was done later, and it associated around 15,000 TCR beta sequences with HLA alleles at 0.05 false discovery rate.

For this clone: Its cognate antigen is unknown.

The sequence was obtained from a male donor in good health and CMV-seropositive. This chain links TRBV15 with TRBJ1-4; 7 nucleotides match TRBD1. Material for sequencing was PBMCs. The CDR3 sequence is CATSPAEGAREKLFF. The CDR3 DNA reads as TGTGCCACCAGCCCCGCCGAGGGGGCGAGGGAAAAACTGTTTTTT.